What follows describes a single T cell receptor beta chain. The clone's antigen remains unknown. Base qualities are not recorded, but no much larger clone differs from it by a single base. V and J lose 4 bases and 3 bases, and a span of 6 bases separates them. Its CDR3 holds 13 amino acids, cysteine through phenylalanine. The CDR3 DNA has 39 bases and is translated from base 1. CDR1 and CDR2 are read off the germline V gene as MRHNA and SNTAGT. The library was prepared using RACE. For sequencing, a NextSeq 500 was employed. During library preparation, unique molecular identifiers were attached to individual cDNA molecules so that TCRs could be counted in a quantitative, reproducible way. The paper's data handling went like this. The median number of TCRs per sample was roughly 98,000, ranging from about 20,000 to 690,600. The Decombinator software suite was used to annotate the V, J and CDR3 of the TCR reads. Every sample was subsampled to the same number of TCRs (28,000) for the PS versus PT1 abundance plots. TCRs were defined as expanded if absent before sensitization and observed at least eight times at the 2-week time point. TCRdb handled the public reads itself, with Q25 trimming in fastp and clone calling in MiXCR, and kept productive beta chains. Every CDR3 protein is listed once, alongside the most common genes and DNA of its rows. TCRdb, not the authors, supplied the V and J calls. The sample includes some 78,000 distinct CDR3 sequences, with around 8.7% observed a single time. The ten largest clones take up less than 2% of the sample.

The data belong to a study of human T cells and chemical hapten exposure (TCRdb year 2021). The study in broad terms: The libraries were sequenced as a pool, and the TCR yield per sample differed mostly because of small variations in library volumes within the pool. Each blood RNA sample was used to sequence both TCR alpha and TCR beta chains. In alopecia patients, the study followed how the peripheral blood TCR repertoire changed in vivo over primary and secondary sensitization to diphenylcyclopropenone (DPC), a hapten. Paper-wide results and their limitations: Repeated subsampling changed both the strength of the expansion versus patch-test correlation and the threshold at which that correlation became significant. DPC sensitization did not change how many TCRs were above 1 in 1000 frequency, and no evidence was found of alterations in global repertoire structure.

In light of the paper, this sample's time point label describes: healthy volunteer bleed at 6 weeks. Total RNA was extracted from unfractionated whole blood that had been collected in Tempus Blood RNA tubes. As TCR sequencing controls, four or five healthy volunteers were used, with blood taken at day 0, 2 weeks and 6 weeks. The chain links TRBV6-4 with TRBJ2-2, with a tentative D gene TRBD2 over 6 matching bases. This TCR was sampled from a male donor in good health. Some clones in this sample may be carry-over from other donors' samples. The sample consisted of whole blood. The CDR3 region reads CASSAGDTGELFF. The base sequence is TGTGCCAGCAGTGCGGGAGACACCGGGGAGCTGTTTTTT.